The present TCR beta chain was sequenced within a study of shared clonotypes between healthy human individuals. Study-level information: Three plates each covered CD4 naive and memory; CD8 naive two, CD8 memory one. Findings and caveats of the study: Large sequencing depth failed to make sorted-subset sequencing complete, rarefaction showed.

Deep level was the assay's run setting. Sequencing used immunoSEQ multiplex PCR; TCRdb keeps in-frame clones, though not all of them. Of about 1 million clones detected, about 76% appear once; the ten largest clones hold 1.4%. Healthy HIV-negative adults without recent acute infections or vaccinations served as donors. V gave up 2 bases and J gave up 8 bases; unmatched junction bases: 9. The CDR3 is 14 amino acids. CDR1 is GTSNPN, CDR2 SVGIG, per germline (reference sequence). With respect to this clone: Antigen: not known.

The V call is TRBV30, the J call TRBJ2-1; 7 bases fit TRBD2. The sequencing input was memory CD4+ T cells sorted from blood. Subset described: CD45RA-negative fraction. The receptor was derived from a man younger than 35 in good health. The CDR3 spells CAWSRGGRGYEQFF. The CDR3 region has the DNA TGTGCCTGGAGTAGGGGCGGGAGAGGCTATGAGCAGTTCTTC.